This T cell receptor (beta chain) was sequenced for a study of CD8 T cells in cerebrospinal fluid in Alzheimer's disease. Study in general: Plate-based nested PCR sequencing and droplet-based sequencing measured CSF T cell clonal expansion.

The CDR3 is 13 residues long. Per the germline V gene, CDR1 is SGHRS and CDR2 is YFSETQ. Considering frequency, this clonotype is medium-sized (0.01 to 0.1%). Its antigen remains unknown. Study-wide results and caveats: Versus healthy subjects, Alzheimer's patients more often had clones of at least 3%. EBV-specific TCRs in cerebrospinal fluid reportedly do not establish a causal EBV–Alzheimer's link. Patients with mild cognitive impairment or Alzheimer's disease had a larger top CSF clone percentage than controls.

Following a re-call of the 10x single-cell sequencing reads, TCRdb has one entry per CDR3 protein and lacks DNA. The specimen's table records some 1,000 distinct CDR3 sequences. The clonotype was recovered from a human donor in good health. The sample was cerebrospinal fluid. The gene calls are TRBV5-1 and TRBJ2-3. The CDR3 loop is CASSLDSTDTQYF.